The subject of this entry is one TCR beta chain. The data were taken from a study of blood T cell repertoires in COVID-19. Whole-study context: Sites across the United States, Italy and Spain contributed samples from acute and convalescent COVID-19.

The V end lost 4 bases, the J end lost 1 base, and 12 bases lay between the germline ends. Germline V gives CDR1 SGHKS, CDR2 YYEKEE (reference sequence). The CDR3 totals 15 residues. Some clones are missing from TCRdb's copy, which holds only in-frame ones; the method was immunoSEQ multiplex PCR. This sample has roughly 250,000 clones; about 93% occur once, and the top ten carry approximately 2%. The origin of this receptor is a woman aged 18-30 years who had recovered from COVID-19. The rearrangement links TRBV5-5 to TRBJ1-3; D may be TRBD1 (5 bases). The sample comprised PBMCs or T cells enriched from blood (not recorded which). CDR3 protein: CASSPGQASGNTIYF. Written as DNA, the CDR3 is TGTGCCAGCAGCCCAGGACAAGCGTCTGGAAACACCATATATTTT.